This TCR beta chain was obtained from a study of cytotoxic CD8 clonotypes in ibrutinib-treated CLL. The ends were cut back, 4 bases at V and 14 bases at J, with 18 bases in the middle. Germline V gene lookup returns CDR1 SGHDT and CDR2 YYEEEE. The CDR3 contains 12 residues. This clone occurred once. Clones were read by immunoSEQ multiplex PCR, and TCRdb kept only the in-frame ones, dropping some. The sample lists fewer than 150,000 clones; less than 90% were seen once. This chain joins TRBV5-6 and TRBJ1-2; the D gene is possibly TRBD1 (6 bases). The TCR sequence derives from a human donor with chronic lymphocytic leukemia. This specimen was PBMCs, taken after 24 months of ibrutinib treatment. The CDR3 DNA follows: TGTGCCAGCAGCCTTAGGACAGTTATGGGAACCTTC. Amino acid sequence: CASSLRTVMGTF.